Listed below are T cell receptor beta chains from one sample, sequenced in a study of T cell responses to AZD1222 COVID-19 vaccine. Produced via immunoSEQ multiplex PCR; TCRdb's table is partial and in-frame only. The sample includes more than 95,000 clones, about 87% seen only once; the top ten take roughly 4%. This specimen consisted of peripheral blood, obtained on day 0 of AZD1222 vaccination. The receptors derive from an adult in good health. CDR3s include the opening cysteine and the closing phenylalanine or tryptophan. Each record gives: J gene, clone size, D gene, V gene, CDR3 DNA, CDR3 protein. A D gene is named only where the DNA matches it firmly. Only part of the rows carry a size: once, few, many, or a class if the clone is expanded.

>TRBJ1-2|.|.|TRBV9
TGTGCCAGCAGCCCCAGCACGGGGGTGGGCTACACCTTC
CASSPSTGVGYTF
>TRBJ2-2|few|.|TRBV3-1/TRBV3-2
TGTGCCAGCAACGGCGGGGCACATCAAAACACCGGGGAGCTGTTTTTT
CASNGGAHQNTGELFF
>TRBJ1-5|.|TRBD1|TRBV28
TGTGCCAGCAGTCTGACAGGGGGCAATCAGCCCCAGCATTTT
CASSLTGGNQPQHF
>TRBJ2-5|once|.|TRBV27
TGTGCCAGCAGTACAAGGAGTTGGCCAGAGACCCAGTACTTC
CASSTRSWPETQYF
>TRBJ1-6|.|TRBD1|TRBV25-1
TGTGCCAGCAGTGAGGGGGACAGGGGTTATAATTCACCCCTCCACTTT
CASSEGDRGYNSPLHF
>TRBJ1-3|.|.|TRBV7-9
TGTGCCAGTTCTCCGGGTTTCCTCTCTGGAAACACCATATATTTT
CASSPGFLSGNTIYF
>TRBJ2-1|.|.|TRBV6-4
TGTGCCAGCAGTGACTCGGACAACAATGAGCAGTTCTTC
CASSDSDNNEQFF
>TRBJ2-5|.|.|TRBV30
TGTGCCTGGAGTTATGGAGCGGAGACCCAGTACTTC
CAWSYGAETQYF
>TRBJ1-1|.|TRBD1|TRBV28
TGTGCCAGCAGTGGACAGGGCTACACTGAAGCTTTCTTT
CASSGQGYTEAFF
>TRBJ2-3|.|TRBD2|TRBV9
TGTGCCAGCAACCTATGGGGCGGGGGAGAAACAGATACGCAGTATTTT
CASNLWGGGETDTQYF
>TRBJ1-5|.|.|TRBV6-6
TGTGCCAGCAGTTCGGCCGGACCCCAGCATTTT
CASSSAGPQHF
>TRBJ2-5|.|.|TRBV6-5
TGTGCCAGCAGTTACTCGCACTCATCCTCAGAGACCCAGTACTTC
CASSYSHSSSETQYF
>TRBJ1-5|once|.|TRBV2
TGTGCCAGCAGTGAAGGAGGTCAGGGTAGACAGCCCCAGCATTTT
CASSEGGQGRQPQHF
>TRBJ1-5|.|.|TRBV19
TGTGCCAGTATTGTGGAGGGTGGGGTAAGCAATCAGCCCCAGCATTTT
CASIVEGGVSNQPQHF
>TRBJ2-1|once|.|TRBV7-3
TGTGCCAGCAGCACAGATCGACGGAATGAGCAGTTCTTC
CASSTDRRNEQFF
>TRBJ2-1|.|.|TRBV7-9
TGTGCCAGCAGCTCCGCGGACCCCAACTACAATGAGCAGTTCTTC
CASSSADPNYNEQFF
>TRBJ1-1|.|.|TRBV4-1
TGCGCCAGCAGCCAAGAAATCCCAGGGAGAAACACTGAAGCTTTCTTT
CASSQEIPGRNTEAFF
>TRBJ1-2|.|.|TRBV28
TGTGCCAGCAGTTTAGGTCAGGGCAGGGGTAGTTATGGCTACACCTTC
CASSLGQGRGSYGYTF
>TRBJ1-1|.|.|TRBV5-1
TGCGCCAGCAGCATGACAGGGAACACTGAAGCTTTCTTT
CASSMTGNTEAFF
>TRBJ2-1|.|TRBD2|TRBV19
TGTGCCAGTAGTATACAGCGGGAGGCTAGTAATGAGCAGTTCTTC
CASSIQREASNEQFF
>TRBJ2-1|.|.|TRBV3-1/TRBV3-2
TGTGCCAGCAGCCAGGCCCTAGGGTCCTACAATGAGCAGTTCTTC
CASSQALGSYNEQFF
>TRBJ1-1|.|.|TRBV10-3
TGTGCCATCAGTGATGAGAGGGGGGATGACACTGAAGCTTTCTTT
CAISDERGDDTEAFF
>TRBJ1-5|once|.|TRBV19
TGTGCCAGTGGGGACTGGCTATATAGCAATCAGCCCCAGCATTTT
CASGDWLYSNQPQHF
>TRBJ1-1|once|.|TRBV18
TGTGCCAGCTCACCCGCGCGGGGAGGAGGCACTGAAGCTTTCTTT
CASSPARGGGTEAFF